The 16 T cell receptor beta chains reported below all come from one sample, sequenced in a study of blood T cell dynamics during melanoma immunotherapy. Clones were read by immunoSEQ multiplex PCR, and TCRdb kept only the in-frame ones, dropping some. This sample has roughly 6,900 clones, with 60% to 85% found just once. The time point denotes: pre-treatment baseline. Source: blood, taken from a patient treated with checkpoint blockade. The receptors here all came from a human donor with melanoma.

The gene calls are TRBV15 and TRBJ1-1, with D unclear. The CDR3 is 13 amino acids. The V end lost 4 bases, the J end lost 4 bases, and 10 bases lay between the germline ends. Germline CDR1 LNHNV, CDR2 YYDKDF (reference sequence). The CDR3 DNA is TGTGCCACCAGCAAAATGGGTGGCACTGAAGCTTTCTTT. The encoded protein is CATSKMGGTEAFF.

Note on this clone: The junction shows a germline mismatch at one end, possibly a read error. The chain employs TRBV27 and TRBJ2-1; 12 bases match TRBD2. The germline V gene has CDR1 MNHEY and CDR2 SMNVEV (reference sequence). The CDR3 spans 14 residues. The CDR3 region has the DNA TGTGCCAGCAGGACTAGCGGGAGCTACAGTGAGCAGTTCTTC. This sequence encodes CASRTSGSYSEQFF.

The genes are TRBV4-2 and TRBJ1-1; D not resolved. The V and J ends lost 6 bases and 1 base respectively, with 6 bases between them. Germline V CDR1 and CDR2: LGHNA, YNFKEQ. The CDR3 contains 12 residues. This chain's CDR3 is CASRLTNTEAFF. In nucleotides, the CDR3 is TGTGCCAGCAGGCTCACGAACACTGAAGCTTTCTTT.

The V gene is TRBV19, the J gene TRBJ2-2; 13 nucleotides align to TRBD2. Germline V gene data show CDR1 as LNHDA and CDR2 as SQIVND (reference sequence). There are 15 residues in the CDR3. V lost 8 bases to trimming and J lost 4 bases; unmatched junction nucleotides: 4. This CDR3 is CASVGTSGVTGELFF. For the CDR3, the DNA is TGTGCCAGTGTCGGGACTAGCGGGGTCACCGGGGAGCTGTTTTTT.

The table lists this clone with a few counts. The J gene is TRBJ2-2, the V gene TRBV11-2; 8 nucleotides align to TRBD2. Germline V lookup: CDR1 SGHAT, CDR2 FQNNGV. Germline trimming cut 5 bases from V and 8 bases from J; bases unmatched to any gene: 10. The CDR3 contains 15 residues. As DNA, the CDR3 is TGTGCCAGCAGCATCAGCGGGGGATTTCTGGGGGAGCTGTTTTTT. Translating it yields CASSISGGFLGELFF.

V is TRBV5-4 and J is TRBJ2-5; the D is unclear. The CDR3 is 14 residues long. Germline values: CDR1 SGHNT, CDR2 YYREEE (reference sequence). V lost 5 bases and J lost 2, with 13 bases in between. For the CDR3, the DNA is TGTGCCAGCAGTAAGGGTGGGCAGCAAGAGACCCAGTACTTC. It specifies CASSKGGQQETQYF.

This clone was picked up a small number of times. The V gene is TRBV11-2, the J gene TRBJ2-3; TRBD1 might be the D (5 bases). V was shortened by 1 base and J by 0 bases, with 11 bases between the two germline ends. Germline V CDR1 and CDR2: SGHAT, FQNNGV. There are 16 residues in the CDR3. The CDR3 region is CASSLGARDSTDTQYF. Written as DNA, the CDR3 is TGTGCCAGCAGCTTAGGGGCCAGGGATAGCACAGATACGCAGTATTTT.

The chain joins TRBV2 to TRBJ2-7; no firm D call. Trimming removed 1 base from V and 0 bases from J, with 7 bases in between. In germline, CDR1 is SNHLY, CDR2 FYNNEI. This CDR3 is built from 14 residues. DNA of the CDR3: TGTGCCAGCAGTGAAGGGAGTTACTCCTACGAGCAGTACTTC. This encodes CASSEGSYSYEQYF.

The DNA for the CDR3 is TGTGCCAGCAGCCCGGGGGAGGGTGAGAGAAACACCATATATTTT. Its protein product is CASSPGEGERNTIYF. This rearrangement joins TRBV6-6 to TRBJ1-3, with a weak D call TRBD1 (5 bases). The V end lost 6 bases, the J end lost 5 bases, and 17 bases lay between the germline ends. The germline V gene encodes CDR1 MNHNY and CDR2 SVGAGI (reference sequence). The CDR3 contains 15 residues.

This chain joins TRBV6-1 and TRBJ2-7; TRBD1 matches 7 bases. With V trimmed by 6 bases and J by 3 bases, 8 bases remained unmatched. The CDR3 loop spans 14 amino acids. The germline gives CDR1 MNHNS, CDR2 SASEGT. CDR3: CASSATGEGYEQYF. In DNA form, the CDR3 reads TGTGCCAGCAGCGCCACAGGGGAAGGCTACGAGCAGTACTTC.

The chain carries TRBV5-1 and TRBJ1-4; no clear D gene. CDR3 length: 14 amino acids. The V and J ends lost 0 bases and 6 bases respectively, with 9 bases between them. Germline values: CDR1 SGHRS, CDR2 YFSETQ. For the CDR3, the DNA is TGCGCCAGCAGCTTGGGAGGGAGGCATGAAAAACTGTTTTTT. This gives the protein CASSLGGRHEKLFF.

This clone was recorded once. Additional DNA sequences in this sample encode the identical CDR3. The chain carries TRBV7-9 and TRBJ2-7, with D tentatively TRBD1 (6 bases). V shed 4 bases and J shed 3 bases, with 16 bases lying between them. Germline CDR1 is SEHNR and CDR2 is FQNEAQ (reference sequence). This CDR3 comprises 15 residues. Written as DNA, the CDR3 is TGTGCCAGCAGCTCCCGACTGGACAGAGGCTACGAGCAGTACTTC. Translating gives CASSSRLDRGYEQYF.

This clone has a handful of counts. This chain connects TRBV4-1 to TRBJ2-2, with TRBD2 as a possible D gene (5 bases). Trimming took 0 bases from V and 6 from J, leaving 8 bases between them. Germline CDR1 MGHRA, CDR2 YSYEKL. This CDR3 comprises 14 residues. The CDR3 DNA reads as TGCGCCAGCAGCCAAGACCGGGGAGCCGGGGAGCTGTTTTTT. It yields the protein CASSQDRGAGELFF.

The rearrangement links TRBV7-2 to TRBJ1-2; D unclear. Germline V gene lookup returns CDR1 SGHTA and CDR2 FQGNSA. V gave up 6 bases and J gave up 3 bases, with 17 bases separating them. CDR3 size: 15 residues. The CDR3 sequence: CASSLTGYGDYGYTF. CDR3 DNA: TGTGCCAGCAGTTTAACGGGCTACGGGGACTATGGCTACACCTTC.

Of note for this clone: The junction departs from germline at one end; a sequencing error may be responsible. The chain couples TRBV18 to TRBJ2-1, with D perhaps TRBD2 (6 bases). Germline V lookup: CDR1 KGHSH, CDR2 LQKENI. This CDR3 contains 15 residues. The DNA of the CDR3 is TGTGCCAGCTCACCAACAGCGGGCTCCCACAATGAGCAGTTCTTC. The encoded protein is CASSPTAGSHNEQFF.

V gene TRBV19 combines with J gene TRBJ2-1; 7 bases align to TRBD1. With 1 base clipped from V and 3 bases from J, the junction kept 3 bases outside the gene matches. The length of the CDR3 is 15 residues. Looked up from germline, CDR1 is LNHDA and CDR2 is SQIVND (reference sequence). CDR3 amino acids: CASSIVGGLYNEQFF. CDR3 nucleotide sequence: TGTGCCAGTAGTATAGTAGGGGGCCTCTACAATGAGCAGTTCTTC. Looking up the rest from reference TRBV19 and TRBJ2-1 gives the full variable domain: DGGITQSPKYLFRKEGQNVTLSCEQNLNHDAMYWYRQDPGQGLRLIYYSQIVNDFQKGDIAEGYSVSREKKESFPLTVTSAQKNPTAFYLCASSIVGGLYNEQFFGPGTRLTVL.